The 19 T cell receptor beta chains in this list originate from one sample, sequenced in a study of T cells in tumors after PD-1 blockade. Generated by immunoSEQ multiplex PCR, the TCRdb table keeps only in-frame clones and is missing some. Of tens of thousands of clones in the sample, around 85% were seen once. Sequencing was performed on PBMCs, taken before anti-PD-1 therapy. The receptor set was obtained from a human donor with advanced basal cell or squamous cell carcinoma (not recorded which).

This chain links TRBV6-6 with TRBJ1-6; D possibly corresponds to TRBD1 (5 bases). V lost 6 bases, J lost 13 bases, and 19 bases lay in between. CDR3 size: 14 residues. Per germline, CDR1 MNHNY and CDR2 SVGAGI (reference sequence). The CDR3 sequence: CASRYGTGGYPLHF. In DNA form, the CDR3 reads TGTGCCAGCAGATATGGGACGGGGGGTTATCCCCTCCACTTT.

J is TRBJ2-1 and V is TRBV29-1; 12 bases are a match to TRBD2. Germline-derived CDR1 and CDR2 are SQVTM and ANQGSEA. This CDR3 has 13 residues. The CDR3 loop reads CGATSGGNNEQFF. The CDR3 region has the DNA TGCGGCGCAACTAGCGGGGGGAACAATGAGCAGTTCTTC.

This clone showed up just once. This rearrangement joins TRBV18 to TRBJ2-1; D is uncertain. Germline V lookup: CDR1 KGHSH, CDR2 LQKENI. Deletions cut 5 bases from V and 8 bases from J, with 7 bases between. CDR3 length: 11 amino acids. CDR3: CASSTRDEQFF. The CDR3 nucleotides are TGTGCCAGCTCAACCCGGGATGAGCAGTTCTTC.

CDR3 DNA: TGTGCCAGCAGCGCGGCCTCCCTGAACACTGAAGCTTTCTTT. Amino acid sequence: CASSAASLNTEAFF. The J gene is TRBJ1-1, the V gene TRBV3-1 (or the pseudogene TRBV3-2); D unclear. This CDR3 is built from 14 residues. Looked up from germline, CDR1 is LGHDT and CDR2 is YNNKEL (reference sequence). The V gene lost 5 bases and the J gene lost 0 bases, with 10 bases spanning the gap.

The CDR3 coding sequence is TGTGCCAGCAGTTTAGACTATAGTCAGCCCCAGCATTTT. Encoded protein: CASSLDYSQPQHF. The chain joins TRBV12-3 or TRBV12-4 to TRBJ1-5; D remains ambiguous. With 1 base removed from V and 6 bases from J, the gap between germline ends came to 7 bases. This CDR3 comprises 13 residues.

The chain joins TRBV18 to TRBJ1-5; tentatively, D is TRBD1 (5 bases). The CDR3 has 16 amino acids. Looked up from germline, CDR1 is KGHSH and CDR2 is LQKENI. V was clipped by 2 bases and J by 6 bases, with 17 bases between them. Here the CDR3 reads CASSPNQSTGFQPQHF. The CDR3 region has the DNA TGTGCCAGCTCACCAAATCAAAGTACAGGTTTTCAGCCCCAGCATTTT.

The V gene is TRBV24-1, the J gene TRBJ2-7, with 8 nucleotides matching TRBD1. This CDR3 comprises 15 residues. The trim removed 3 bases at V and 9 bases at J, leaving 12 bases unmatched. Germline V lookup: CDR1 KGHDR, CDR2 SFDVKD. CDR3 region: CATSDPTGTGSRQYF. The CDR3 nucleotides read TGTGCCACCAGTGATCCGACCGGGACAGGTTCGCGGCAGTACTTC.

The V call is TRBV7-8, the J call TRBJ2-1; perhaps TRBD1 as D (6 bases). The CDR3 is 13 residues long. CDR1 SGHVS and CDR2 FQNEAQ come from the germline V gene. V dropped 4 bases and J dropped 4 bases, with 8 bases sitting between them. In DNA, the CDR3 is TGTGCCAGCAGCTCGGGACAATACAATGAGCAGTTCTTC. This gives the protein CASSSGQYNEQFF.

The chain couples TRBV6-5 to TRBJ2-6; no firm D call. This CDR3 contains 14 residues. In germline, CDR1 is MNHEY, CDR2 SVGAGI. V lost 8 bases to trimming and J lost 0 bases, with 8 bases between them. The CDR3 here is CASLLFSGANVLTF. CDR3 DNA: TGTGCCAGCTTGCTGTTCTCTGGGGCCAACGTCCTGACTTTC.

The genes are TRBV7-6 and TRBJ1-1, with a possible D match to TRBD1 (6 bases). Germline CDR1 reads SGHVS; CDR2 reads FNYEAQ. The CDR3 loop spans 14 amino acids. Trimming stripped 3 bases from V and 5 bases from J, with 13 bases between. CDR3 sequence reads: CASSFRRGSTEAFF. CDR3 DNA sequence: TGTGCCAGCAGCTTCCGCAGGGGTAGTACTGAAGCTTTCTTT.

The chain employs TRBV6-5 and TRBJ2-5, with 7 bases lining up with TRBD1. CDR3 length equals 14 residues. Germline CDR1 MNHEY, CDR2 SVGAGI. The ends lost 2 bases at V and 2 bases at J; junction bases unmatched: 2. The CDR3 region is CASSYNRGQETQYF. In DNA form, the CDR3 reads TGTGCCAGCAGTTACAACAGGGGACAAGAGACCCAGTACTTC.

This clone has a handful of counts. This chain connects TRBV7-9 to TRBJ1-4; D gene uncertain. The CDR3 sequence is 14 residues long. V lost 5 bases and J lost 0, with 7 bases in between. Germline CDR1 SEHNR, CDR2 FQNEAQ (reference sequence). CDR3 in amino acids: CASSRTTTNEKLFF. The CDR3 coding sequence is TGTGCCAGCAGCCGGACGACAACTAATGAAAAACTGTTTTTT.

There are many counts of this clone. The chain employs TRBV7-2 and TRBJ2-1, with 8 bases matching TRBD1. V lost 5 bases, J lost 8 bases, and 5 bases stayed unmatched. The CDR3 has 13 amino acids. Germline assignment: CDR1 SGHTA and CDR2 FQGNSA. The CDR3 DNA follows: TGTGCCAGCAGCGCGGGACAGGCCGATGAGCAGTTCTTC. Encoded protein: CASSAGQADEQFF. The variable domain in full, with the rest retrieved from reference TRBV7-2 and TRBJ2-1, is GAGVSQSPSNKVTEKGKDVELRCDPISGHTALYWYRQSLGQGLEFLIYFQGNSAPDKSGLPSDRFSAERTGGSVSTLTIQRTQQEDSAVYLCASSAGQADEQFFGPGTRLTVL.

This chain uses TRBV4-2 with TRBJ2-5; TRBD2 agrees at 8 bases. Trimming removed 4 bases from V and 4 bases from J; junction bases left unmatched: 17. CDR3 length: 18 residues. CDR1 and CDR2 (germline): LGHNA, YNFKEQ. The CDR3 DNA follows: TGTGCCAGCAGCCGGGGCGTAGCGGGGCTAGAGGGAGGAGAGACCCAGTACTTC. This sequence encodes CASSRGVAGLEGGETQYF.

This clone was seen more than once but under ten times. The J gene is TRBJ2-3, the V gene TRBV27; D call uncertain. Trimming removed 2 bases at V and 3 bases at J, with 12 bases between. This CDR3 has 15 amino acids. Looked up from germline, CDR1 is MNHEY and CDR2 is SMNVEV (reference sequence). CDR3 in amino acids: CASSLGSSMTDTQYF. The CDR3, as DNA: TGTGCCAGCAGTTTAGGTTCGAGCATGACAGATACGCAGTATTTT.

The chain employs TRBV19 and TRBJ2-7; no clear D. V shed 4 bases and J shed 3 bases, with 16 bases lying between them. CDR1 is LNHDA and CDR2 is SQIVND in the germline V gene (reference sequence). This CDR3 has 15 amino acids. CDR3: CASSNNWGNIYEQYF. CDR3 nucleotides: TGTGCCAGTAGTAATAACTGGGGTAATATCTACGAGCAGTACTTC.

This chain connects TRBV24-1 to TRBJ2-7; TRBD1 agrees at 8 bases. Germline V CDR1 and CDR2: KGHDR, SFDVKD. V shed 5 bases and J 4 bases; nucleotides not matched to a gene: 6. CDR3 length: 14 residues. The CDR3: CATSGTGRGYEQYF. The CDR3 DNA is TGTGCCACCAGTGGGACAGGGCGCGGTTACGAGCAGTACTTC.

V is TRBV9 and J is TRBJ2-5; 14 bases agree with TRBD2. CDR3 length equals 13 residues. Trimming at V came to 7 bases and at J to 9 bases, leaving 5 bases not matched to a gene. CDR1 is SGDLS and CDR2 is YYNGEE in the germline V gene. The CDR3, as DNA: TGTGCCAGCGGGGGACTAGCGGGAGTGGCCCAGTACTTC. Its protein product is CASGGLAGVAQYF.

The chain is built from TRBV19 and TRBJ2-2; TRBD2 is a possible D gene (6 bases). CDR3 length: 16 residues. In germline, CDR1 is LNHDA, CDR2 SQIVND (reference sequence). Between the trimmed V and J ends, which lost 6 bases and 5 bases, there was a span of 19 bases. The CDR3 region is CASSPPWVAETGELFF. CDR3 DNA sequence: TGTGCCAGTAGCCCACCTTGGGTAGCGGAGACCGGGGAGCTGTTTTTT.